The clone carrying this TCR beta chain has ten or more counts. As yet, its antigen is unknown. This entry is derived from a study of molecular identifiers for immune sequencing clone quantification. Study results and caveats: Among over 950,000 naive cells, as was reported, spiked Jurkat TCR RNA from one cell was detectable.

TCRdb ran MiXCR on the PCR reads and lists one entry per CDR3 protein. The sample has roughly 93,000 distinct CDR3 sequences, about 23% seen once; the top ten hold around 0.77%. The sorting of naive CD8 T cells used the CD8+CD4-CCR7+CD45RA+ phenotype. The CDR3 loop spans 17 amino acids. Per the germline V gene, CDR1 is MNHEY and CDR2 is SVGAGI. Between the trimmed V and J ends, which lost 0 bases and 4 bases, there was a span of 18 bases. The chain uses TRBV6-5 and TRBJ2-5, with D tentatively TRBD1 or TRBD2 (5 bases each). Sequencing was done on a sample of naive CD8+ T cells from blood, with Jurkat cell RNA spiked in. The subset here: FACS-sorted CD8+CD4-CCR7+CD45RA+ naive T cells. This TCR was sampled from a human donor in good health. Some libraries in this study had Jurkat cell RNA spiked in. The CDR3 spells CASSYSRAAIGAETQYF. Here the CDR3 DNA reads TGTGCCAGCAGTTACTCGAGGGCAGCTATCGGGGCAGAGACCCAGTACTTC.